This note documents a single T cell receptor (beta chain) sequence. Its antigen is not identified. This sample stems from a study of T-cell memory formation after mild COVID-19. In the study overall: TCR clustering was largely donor specific. General observations from the study: Mostly located in CM and EM were contracting CD4+ clones, with contracting CD8+ clones located in EMRA. Certain responding clones were present in pre-infection memory, suggesting participation of cross-reactive memory.

Germline CDR1 reads SGHDT; CDR2 reads YYEEEE. The V end was cut by 0 bases, the J end by 3 bases, with 10 bases between. CDR3 length: 14 residues. Constant-segment-primed 5'RACE gave TCR alpha and TCR beta cDNA libraries with sample barcodes and UMIs. TCRdb re-analysed the 5' RACE reads in MiXCR, keeping a single row per CDR3 protein. The table lists 250,000 to 300,000 distinct CDR3 sequences, more than 15% of them singletons. V usage is TRBV5-6 and J usage is TRBJ2-7; D is uncertain. Sequencing was done on a sample of PBMCs or a T cell subset sorted from them (not recorded which). This clonotype was obtained from a man between 18 and 29 years old who had mild COVID-19 (a few samples of this study predate the infection). Cell type and time point are not known. This CDR3 reads CASSLDADLYEQYF. The CDR3 DNA reads as TGTGCCAGCAGCTTGGACGCGGACCTCTACGAGCAGTACTTC.